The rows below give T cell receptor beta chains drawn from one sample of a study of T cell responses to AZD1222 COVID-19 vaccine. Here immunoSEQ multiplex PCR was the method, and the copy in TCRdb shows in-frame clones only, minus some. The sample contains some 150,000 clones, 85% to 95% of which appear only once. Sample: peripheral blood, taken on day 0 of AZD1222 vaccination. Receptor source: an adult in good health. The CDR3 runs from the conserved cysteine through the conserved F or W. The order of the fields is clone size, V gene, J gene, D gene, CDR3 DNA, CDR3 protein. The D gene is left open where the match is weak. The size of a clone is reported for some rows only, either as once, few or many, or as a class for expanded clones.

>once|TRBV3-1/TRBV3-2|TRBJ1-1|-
TGTGCCAGCAGCCACCGAGGGCGAGGGGTGGGTACTGAAGCTTTCTTT
CASSHRGRGVGTEAFF
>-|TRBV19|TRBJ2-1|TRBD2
TGTGCCAGTAGCCCGTACGCCGGGACTAGCAACAATGAGCAGTTCTTC
CASSPYAGTSNNEQFF
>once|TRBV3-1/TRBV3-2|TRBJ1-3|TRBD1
TGTGCCAGCAGCCAAAGGGACAGGGGAGGAAACACCATATATTTT
CASSQRDRGGNTIYF
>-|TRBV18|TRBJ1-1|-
TGTGCCAGCTCACCCCCGAGCGGAGGGAACACTGAAGCTTTCTTT
CASSPPSGGNTEAFF
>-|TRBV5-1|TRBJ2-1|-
TGCGCCAGCAGCTGGGACCCAGGGGTATACAATGAGCAGTTCTTC
CASSWDPGVYNEQFF
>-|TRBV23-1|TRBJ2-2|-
TGCGCCAGCAGTCAATCAGACAGGATGAAAACTTACACCGGGGAGCTGTTTTTT
CASSQSDRMKTYTGELFF
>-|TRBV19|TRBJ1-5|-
TGTGCCAGTAGTGACGACTATAGCAATCAGCCCCAGCATTTT
CASSDDYSNQPQHF
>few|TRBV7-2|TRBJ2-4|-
TGTGCCAGCAGCTCCCGGAGGGGCGGGAACATTCAGTACTTC
CASSSRRGGNIQYF
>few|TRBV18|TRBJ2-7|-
TGTGCCAGCTCACCACGAGGCCATTTGTACTTC
CASSPRGHLYF
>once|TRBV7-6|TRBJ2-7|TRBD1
TGTGCCAGCAGCTTAGGGGACAGGACCTCCTACGAGCAGTACTTC
CASSLGDRTSYEQYF
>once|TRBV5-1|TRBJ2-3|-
TGCGCCAGCAGCTTGCGGGGCGGGGGCACAGATACGCAGTATTTT
CASSLRGGGTDTQYF
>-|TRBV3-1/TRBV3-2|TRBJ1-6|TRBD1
TGTGCCAGCAGCCAAATAGGGGGCCGAAATTCACCCCTCCACTTT
CASSQIGGRNSPLHF
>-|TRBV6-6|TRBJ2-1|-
TGTGCCAGCAGTTACGGAACCCGCTCTAGTGCTGAGCAGTTCTTC
CASSYGTRSSAEQFF
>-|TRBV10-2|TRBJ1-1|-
TGCGCCAGCAGTGAGTGGGGGGGTAGAACTGAAGCTTTCTTT
CASSEWGGRTEAFF
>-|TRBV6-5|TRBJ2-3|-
TGTGCCAGCAGTCCCCGGCCCGGGGATACGCAGTATTTT
CASSPRPGDTQYF
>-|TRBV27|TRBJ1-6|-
TGTGCCAGCAGCCTCTCGAGGCAGGTCCGTAATTCACCCCTCCACTTT
CASSLSRQVRNSPLHF
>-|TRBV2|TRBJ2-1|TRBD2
TGTGCCAGCATCACCGGGACTAGTAATGAGCAGTTCTTC
CASITGTSNEQFF
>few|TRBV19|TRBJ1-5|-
TGTGCCAGTAGTATAGCCCCGCGCAGCCCCAATCAGCCCCAGCATTTT
CASSIAPRSPNQPQHF
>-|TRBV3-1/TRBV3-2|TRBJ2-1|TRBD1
TGTGCCAGCAGCCGCCCCGGGACAGGGGGCATTGTGGATGAGCAGTTCTTC
CASSRPGTGGIVDEQFF
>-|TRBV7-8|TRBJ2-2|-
TGTGCCAGCAGCCTTGGGGGACCGAACACCGGGGAGCTGTTTTTT
CASSLGGPNTGELFF
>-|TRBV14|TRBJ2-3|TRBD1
TGTGCCAGCAGCCAAACACAGGGGGAGATAGTCACGCAGTATTTT
CASSQTQGEIVTQYF
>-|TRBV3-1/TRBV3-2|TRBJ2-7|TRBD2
TGTGCCAGCAGCCACTCCGGACTAGTTGGCCACGAGCAGTACTTC
CASSHSGLVGHEQYF
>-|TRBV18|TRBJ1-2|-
TGTGCCAGCTCACCACTGCCGGACGGGGGGCCAGCTTATGGCTACACCTTC
CASSPLPDGGPAYGYTF
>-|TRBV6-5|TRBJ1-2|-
TGTGCCAGCAGTTACCCGGACAGCACAGAGAACTATGGCTACACCTTC
CASSYPDSTENYGYTF
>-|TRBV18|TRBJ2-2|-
TGTGCCAGCTCACCTGATACCAGGGATCACGGGGAGCTGTTTTTT
CASSPDTRDHGELFF
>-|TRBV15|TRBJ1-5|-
TGTGCCACCAGCAGGGGCGGTAATCAGCCCCAGCATTTT
CATSRGGNQPQHF
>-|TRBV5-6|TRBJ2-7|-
TGTGCCAGCAGCTTGCGCTACGAGCAGTACTTC
CASSLRYEQYF
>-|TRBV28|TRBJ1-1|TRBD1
TGTGCCAGCAGTTTAGACAGGGGGGGTTTGAACACTGAAGCTTTCTTT
CASSLDRGGLNTEAFF
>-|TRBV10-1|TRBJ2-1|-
TGCGCCAGCAGTGGCGCCAGGGGTGGTGAGCAGTTCTTC
CASSGARGGEQFF
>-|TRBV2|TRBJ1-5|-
TGTGCCAGCAGTCCCACAGGCAATCAGCCCCAGCATTTT
CASSPTGNQPQHF
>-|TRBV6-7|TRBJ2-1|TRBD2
TGTGCCAGCAGCCGCAGGCTAGCGGGAAACTCCTACAATGAGCAGTTCTTC
CASSRRLAGNSYNEQFF
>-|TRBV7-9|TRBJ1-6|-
TGTGCCAGCAGCATCGACAGAGATTCACCCCTCCACTTT
CASSIDRDSPLHF
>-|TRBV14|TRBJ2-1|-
TGTGCCAGCAGCCAAGATCCGCACCTTAAGGGGATCAATGAGCAGTTCTTC
CASSQDPHLKGINEQFF
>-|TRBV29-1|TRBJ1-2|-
TGCAGCGTTGAAGGTGGGGCATATGGCTACACCTTC
CSVEGGAYGYTF
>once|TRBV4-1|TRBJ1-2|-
TGCGCCAGCAGCCAAGAAGGGGGGGCAGTAGGATATGGCTACACCTTC
CASSQEGGAVGYGYTF
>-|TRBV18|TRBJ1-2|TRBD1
TGTGCCAGCTCACCGGGACAGGGGGGCCGCTATGGCTACACCTTC
CASSPGQGGRYGYTF
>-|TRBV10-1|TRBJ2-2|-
TGCGCCAGCAGTGACGGACAGAACGCAGACACCGGGGAGCTGTTTTTT
CASSDGQNADTGELFF
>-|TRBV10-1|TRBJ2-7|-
TGCGCCAGCAGTGGGACTAAAGGGGGCGAGCAGTACTTC
CASSGTKGGEQYF
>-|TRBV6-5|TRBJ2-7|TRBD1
TGTGCCAGCAACCGGGACAGGATGGCCTACGAGCAGTACTTC
CASNRDRMAYEQYF
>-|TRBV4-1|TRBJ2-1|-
TGCGCCAGCAGCCAAGGGGGACGTCAGCAGTTCTTC
CASSQGGRQQFF
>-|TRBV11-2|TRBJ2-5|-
TGTGCCAGCAGCTTAAACTGGGGACAAGAGACCCAGTACTTC
CASSLNWGQETQYF
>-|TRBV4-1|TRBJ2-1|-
TGCGCCAGCAGCCAAGTGTGGACCTATGAGCAGTTCTTC
CASSQVWTYEQFF
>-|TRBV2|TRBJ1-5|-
TGTGCCAGCAGAGATGACGGGGAGAACAATCAGCCCCAGCATTTT
CASRDDGENNQPQHF
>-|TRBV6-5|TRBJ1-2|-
TGTGCCAGCAGTTACAGGACAGCCTCCTATGGCTACACCTTC
CASSYRTASYGYTF
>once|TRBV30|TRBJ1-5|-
TGTGCCTGGAGGGTGGGTAACAGCCTTCAGCCCCAGCATTTT
CAWRVGNSLQPQHF
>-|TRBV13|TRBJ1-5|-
TGTGCCAGCAGCTTAGAGGGGCAGCCCCAGCATTTT
CASSLEGQPQHF
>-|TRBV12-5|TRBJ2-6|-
TGTGCTAGTGGTTTAAGCGTCTCCTCTGGGGCCAACGTCCTGACTTTC
CASGLSVSSGANVLTF
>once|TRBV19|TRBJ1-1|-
TGTGCCAGTAGTATTCGGGGAGGGTACACTGAAGCTTTCTTT
CASSIRGGYTEAFF
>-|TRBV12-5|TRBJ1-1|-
TGTGCTAGTGGTTTGATCACTGAAGCTTTCTTT
CASGLITEAFF
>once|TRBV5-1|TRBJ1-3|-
TGCGCCAGCAGCTTGGCCTTGGGGGCTTCTGGAAACACCATATATTTT
CASSLALGASGNTIYF
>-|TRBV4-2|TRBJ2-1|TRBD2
TGTGCCAGCAGCCAAGTTGCCAGCGGGGGTAGCTCCTACAATGAGCAGTTCTTC
CASSQVASGGSSYNEQFF